The present TCR beta chain was sequenced within a study of shared clonotypes between healthy human individuals (dated by TCRdb to 2020 to 2022). The study in broad terms: The cohort included a few men and a couple of women between 18 and 49 years of age. For each donor, CD4 naive and CD4 memory were each run on three plates, CD8 naive on two plates, and CD8 memory on one plate. To estimate repertoire size and how much clonotype sharing occurs between individuals, the study deeply sequenced the blood TCR repertoires of five healthy adults. To increase sequencing depth and limit assay-specific biases, TCR repertoire library preparation and sequencing were carried out by different laboratories using diverse techniques. Leukapheresis yielded between about 0.94 and 9.5 billion PBMCs per donor. What the study reported, not specific to this receptor: The genetic and exposure-history diversity represented was limited by the small number of donors. When a handful of donors were compared, the shared fraction of clonotypes was approximately 5% for naive CD4, 3% to 4% for naive CD8, about 2.5% for memory CD4, and approximately 0.4% for memory CD8. Compared with non-shared clonotypes, the clonotypes found in all four sorted-subset donors had higher generation probabilities. Incomplete sequencing was indicated by rarefaction of sorted-subset datasets, despite the large sequencing depth. Sampling was restricted to blood, and TCR repertoires in tissue are likely to differ from TCR repertoires in blood. Pairwise subsampling indicated that sequencing depth was expected to affect the degree of clonotype sharing among donors. Naive subsets generally had larger estimated clonotype richness than memory subsets.

Trimming takes 6 bases off V and 1 base off J; junction bases not matched to a gene: 12. Taken from cysteine to phenylalanine, the CDR3 has 16 residues. Left in the record is the CDR3 DNA by itself, 48 bases read in frame from the first base. CDR1 and CDR2 (GTSNPN, SVGIG) derive from the germline V gene (reference sequence). Using the deep immunoSEQ assay, TCR CDR3 regions were amplified from genomic DNA by multiplex PCR. Extracted genomic DNA from each cell subset was distributed evenly across all wells of several immunoSEQ 96-well plates, and each plate was treated as a replicate. Each replicate PCR for sorted subsets received about 180 ng genomic DNA, equal to roughly 29,000 T cell genomes. Purified libraries were quantified with a Qubit 3.0 fluorometer, sized on a Bioanalyzer 2100, and re-quantified with the KAPA Library Quantification kit. Each immunoSEQ 96-well plate was sequenced on its own single-read 150-cycle Illumina NextSeq 550 flow cell. In the source study's methods: Because the immunoSEQ output included only junctional sequences and no quality scores, the filtering could not be the same as the filtering used for full-length reads. To assign V/J genes and CDR3, sequences were annotated against IMGT germline references using PyIR, a Python wrapper for IgBLAST v1.9. Reads were filtered out if the reads had weak V/J assignments (E-value above 1e-6), no CDR3, stop codons, out-of-frame junctions, or ambiguous translated residues. A V3J clonotype was defined by an identical inferred V gene, J gene, and CDR3 amino acid sequence. Percentage overlap between repertoires was calculated by dividing the number of shared unique clonotypes by the size of the smaller repertoire. Three approaches were used to assess repertoire richness: RTK rarefaction, the Chao1 estimator, and Recon v2.1 estimates of unobserved clonotypes. OLGA was used to compute generation probabilities for all TCRbeta clonotypes that the gDNA method yielded from a handful of donors. The table comes from immuneACCESS by way of TCRdb, which keeps in-frame sequences with V and J called. Part of the clones is missing from these tables; in studies checked, under half for an unresolved V gene and the rest for unknown reasons. D and trimming come from the DNA, and the V and J calls and clone size come from that table. This sample gives a few million clones in total; roughly 92% of them show up just once. Clones ranked in the top ten supply around 0.15% of the sample.

Donors were healthy HIV-negative adults with no recently reported acute infections or vaccinations. Every donor was a Caucasian adult residing in Nashville, Tennessee, USA. Magnetic negative selection was used to enrich CD4+ T cells, after which naive cells were positively selected on CD45RA and the negative fraction became the memory subset. Blood was collected by leukapheresis, and PBMCs were isolated by Ficoll-Histopaque density gradient centrifugation and then cryopreserved in liquid nitrogen vapor phase. Purity and quantity of every magnetically sorted T cell population were checked by analytical flow cytometry. Genomic DNA was isolated from each sorted fraction and quantified by UV absorbance on a Nanodrop 2000c. With regard to this clone: Its antigen is not yet known. It has no much larger one-base neighbor in the sample; base qualities were not kept.

This receptor chain uses TRBV30 and TRBJ2-7; 10 bases in the junction line up with TRBD2. This receptor was obtained from a man aged 18 to 30 in good health. The material sequenced was naive CD4+ T cells sorted from blood. The meaning of the sample's cell subset or site label: CD45RA+ positively selected. The CDR3 reads as follows: CACTQEDSGGSYEQYF. The DNA is TGTGCCTGTACCCAAGAGGATAGCGGGGGGTCCTACGAGCAGTACTTC.